This TCR beta chain was captured by sequencing in a study of CD8+ T cells in alopecia areata. The study, taken as a whole, reports: How baseline CD8+ expansion relates to response remains uncertain (there was one nonresponder). Scalp clonality decreased significantly with tofacitinib, and so did expanded CD8+ clones among the top 100.

There are 13 residues in the CDR3. The V end lost 4 bases, the J end lost 7 bases, and 13 bases lay between the germline ends. Germline CDR1 reads MNHNS; CDR2 reads SASEGT. Treatment indicated: oral pan-JAK inhibitor, 5-10 mg twice daily. With regard to this clone: The target antigen is unknown.

As the sequencing template, cDNA was produced by extracting RNA and reverse transcribing it. Clones were sequenced by immunoSEQ multiplex PCR, and TCRdb holds only the in-frame ones, with some missing. The sample has some 200,000 clones, roughly 62% seen once. The chain employs TRBV6-1 and TRBJ1-2, with D tentatively TRBD1 (5 bases). The starting material was CD8+ T cells sorted from blood, obtained at week 24, from a patient treated with tofacitinib. This clonotype was sampled from a human donor with alopecia areata. The CDR3 bases are TGTGCCAGCAGTGGGTCCAGGGTAACTGGCTACACCTTC. It translates to CASSGSRVTGYTF.